There are a few counts of the clone carrying this T cell receptor beta chain. Its antigen is as yet unknown. The sample belongs to a study of cytomegalovirus exposure and HLA in healthy donors. The PCR employed 60 Vbeta primers together with 13 Jbeta primers. Using immunoSEQ multiplex PCR, the repertoire was profiled, and TCRdb retains in-frame clones only, with some absent. Of 150,000 to 200,000 clones listed, around 77% were seen once; the top ten hold 1.5% to 2%. Findings and caveats of the study: An Asian-associated ancestry cluster reportedly showed fewer N-insertions than the roughly 670-donor mean in a later analysis. Most sequenced TCRs were rare (though some public TCRs occurred in many donors). Analysis was performed later, and it showed HLA-associated TCR beta chains to be more clonally expanded than equally common others. A later analysis linked about 17,000 TCR beta sequences to HLA alleles at 0.05 false discovery rate.

CDR3 length equals 16 residues. Germline CDR1 is MNHEY and CDR2 is SVGAGI. V shed 2 bases, J shed 3 bases, and the junction held 7 bases outside the gene matches. The source material was PBMCs. The source is a woman aged 30 to 39 in good health and CMV-seronegative. The rearrangement links TRBV6-5 to TRBJ2-7, with 10 bases lining up with TRBD1. CDR3 loop: CASSYGTGALYYEQYF. The DNA for the CDR3 is TGTGCCAGCAGTTACGGGACAGGGGCCCTATACTACGAGCAGTACTTC.